A single TCR beta chain is shown here with its context. Deletions cut 0 bases from V and 11 bases from J, with 11 bases between. CDR3 length: 14 residues. Per germline, CDR1 SGHDN and CDR2 FVKESK. This specimen comes from a study of blood T cell repertoires in COVID-19. Overall study: Acute-phase and convalescent COVID-19 samples originated in the United States, Italy and Spain.

Assay used: immunoSEQ multiplex PCR; TCRdb lists only in-frame clones, some missing. The table includes some 330,000 clones, approximately 89% detected once. This TCR came from a man aged 25 to 40 who had recovered from COVID-19. The sequencing sample was made of PBMCs or T cells enriched from blood (not recorded which). This chain joins TRBV14 and TRBJ1-6; unclear D gene. The CDR3 nucleotides read TGTGCCAGCAGCCAAGATATTACCCAGACACCCCTCCACTTT. This encodes CASSQDITQTPLHF.